The rows below give T cell receptor beta chains drawn from one sample of a study of CD8 T cells in Susac syndrome. In TCRdb, the immunoSEQ multiplex PCR reads were re-called with MiXCR into one record per CDR3 protein. Of 200,000 to 250,000 distinct CDR3 sequences listed, more than 85% are singletons. Sequenced sample: CD8+ T cells from PBMCs. The receptors derive from a human donor with multiple sclerosis. CDR3s include the opening cysteine and the closing phenylalanine or tryptophan. D genes are given only for firm matches. Not every row has a clone size; where given, it reads once, few, many or a size class.

V gene	J gene	clone size	D gene	CDR3 DNA	CDR3 protein
TRBV12-3/TRBV12-4	TRBJ1-2	.	.	TGTGCCAGCAGTCTTTTGGACAGTACTTATGGCTACACCTTC	CASSLLDSTYGYTF
TRBV29-1	TRBJ1-1	once	.	TGCAGCGTTGGAGGGTCTGATCGAGCTTTCTTT	CSVGGSDRAFF
TRBV7-9	TRBJ2-7	.	.	TGTGCCAGCAGCTTGGGCCCCAGGGCCAGGGTCCACGAGCAGTACTTC	CASSLGPRARVHEQYF
TRBV30	TRBJ1-2	.	TRBD1	TGTGCCTGGCGACAGGGGCTGGAAGGCTACACCTTC	CAWRQGLEGYTF
TRBV20-1	TRBJ2-1	.	.	TGCAGTGTAGTGGACTACTTATACAATGAGCAGTTCTTC	CSVVDYLYNEQFF
TRBV20-1	TRBJ2-7	.	TRBD2	TGCAGTGCTAGAGATTTACTAGCGGGGGGGCTCTACGAGCAGTACTTC	CSARDLLAGGLYEQYF
TRBV19	TRBJ1-1	few	.	TGTGCCAGTAGTATAGATTACATGAACACTGAAGCTTTCTTT	CASSIDYMNTEAFF
TRBV15	TRBJ2-3	.	.	TGTGCCACCGGTCGAGGGAGTTGGAGCACAGATACGCAGTATTTT	CATGRGSWSTDTQYF
TRBV5-6	TRBJ2-7	once	.	TGTGCCAGCAGCTTGGGGGGCCCTGCTTCCTACGAGCAGTACTTC	CASSLGGPASYEQYF
TRBV5-6	TRBJ2-7	.	.	TGTGCCAGCAGCTTTCAAAGGGCCGAGCAGTACTTC	CASSFQRAEQYF
TRBV4-2	TRBJ2-1	.	TRBD1	TGTGCCAGCAGCCGTGGTACAGGGGGCTGGAGTGAGCAGTTCTTC	CASSRGTGGWSEQFF
TRBV29-1	TRBJ2-5	.	.	TGCAGCGTTCCCCCCGGGGGTCGGCAGACCCAGTACTTC	CSVPPGGRQTQYF
TRBV7-3	TRBJ1-2	once	.	TGTGCCAGCAGCTTATTGGGAGGCTATGGCTACACCTTC	CASSLLGGYGYTF
TRBV6-4	TRBJ2-7	few	.	TGTGCCAGCAGTCCCCGGACGGACTACGAGCAGTACTTC	CASSPRTDYEQYF
TRBV7-2	TRBJ2-7	.	TRBD1	TGTGCCAGCAGCTCATTCCCGGGACAGTCAGACGAGCAGTACTTC	CASSSFPGQSDEQYF
TRBV19	TRBJ2-2	.	.	TGTGCCAGTATACAAGGCGGGGAGCTGTTTTTT	CASIQGGELFF
TRBV19	TRBJ2-1	once	.	TGTGCCAGTAGTATAGATACCGGACGGGATGAGCAGTTCTTC	CASSIDTGRDEQFF
TRBV30	TRBJ2-2	.	.	TGTGCCGGTCACACCCCCGGGCCCGGGGAGCTGTTTTTT	CAGHTPGPGELFF
TRBV13	TRBJ2-6	.	.	TGTGCCAGCAGCTTAGGCTACTCTGGGGCCAACGTCCTGACTTTC	CASSLGYSGANVLTF
TRBV6-1	TRBJ2-6	once	TRBD1	TGTGCCAGCAGAACCAGTACAGGGGCCTCTGGGGCCAACGTCCTGACTTTC	CASRTSTGASGANVLTF
TRBV6-5	TRBJ2-5	.	.	TGTGCCAGCGGGTACTCCCGGGGGACCCAGTACTTC	CASGYSRGTQYF
TRBV5-6	TRBJ1-1	.	.	TGTGCCAGCAGCTTGGGGTTGGGGCCCTTATCCACTGAAGCTTTCTTT	CASSLGLGPLSTEAFF
TRBV7-9	TRBJ2-7	.	.	TGTGCCAGCAGCCCGGGCGTTCCGGGCGAGCAGTACTTC	CASSPGVPGEQYF
TRBV19	TRBJ2-1	.	.	TGTGCCAGTAGTATAGGAACCCACAATGAGCAGTTCTTC	CASSIGTHNEQFF
TRBV7-9	TRBJ2-7	.	.	TGTGCCAGCACCCCCCTAATGGCGGGAAGCTACGAGCAGTACTTC	CASTPLMAGSYEQYF
TRBV4-1	TRBJ2-7	.	TRBD2	TGCGCCAGCAGCCTACGCGGGGCGGGAGGGAAGTACGAGCAGTACTTC	CASSLRGAGGKYEQYF
TRBV6-2/TRBV6-3	TRBJ2-3	.	TRBD2	TGTGCCAGCAGTTTTCTAGCGGGGGCCTTGGATACGCAGTATTTT	CASSFLAGALDTQYF
TRBV6-2/TRBV6-3	TRBJ1-2	.	.	TGTGCCAGCAGTTATGGGGTGGCTGGCTATGGCTACACCTTC	CASSYGVAGYGYTF